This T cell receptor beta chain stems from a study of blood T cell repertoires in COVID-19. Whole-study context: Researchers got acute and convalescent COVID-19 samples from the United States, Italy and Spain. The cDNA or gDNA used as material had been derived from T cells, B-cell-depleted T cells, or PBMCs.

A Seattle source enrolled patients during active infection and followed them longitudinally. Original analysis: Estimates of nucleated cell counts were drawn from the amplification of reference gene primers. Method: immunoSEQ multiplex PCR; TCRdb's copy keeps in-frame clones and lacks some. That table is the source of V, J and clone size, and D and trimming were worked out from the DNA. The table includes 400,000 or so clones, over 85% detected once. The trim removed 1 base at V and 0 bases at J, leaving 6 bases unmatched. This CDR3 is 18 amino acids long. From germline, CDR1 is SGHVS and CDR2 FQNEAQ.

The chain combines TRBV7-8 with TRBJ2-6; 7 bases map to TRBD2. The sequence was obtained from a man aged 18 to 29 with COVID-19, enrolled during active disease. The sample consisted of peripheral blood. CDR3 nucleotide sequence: TGTGCCAGCAGCTTAGTCCTAGCGGACTACTCTGGGGCCAACGTCCTGACTTTC. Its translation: CASSLVLADYSGANVLTF.